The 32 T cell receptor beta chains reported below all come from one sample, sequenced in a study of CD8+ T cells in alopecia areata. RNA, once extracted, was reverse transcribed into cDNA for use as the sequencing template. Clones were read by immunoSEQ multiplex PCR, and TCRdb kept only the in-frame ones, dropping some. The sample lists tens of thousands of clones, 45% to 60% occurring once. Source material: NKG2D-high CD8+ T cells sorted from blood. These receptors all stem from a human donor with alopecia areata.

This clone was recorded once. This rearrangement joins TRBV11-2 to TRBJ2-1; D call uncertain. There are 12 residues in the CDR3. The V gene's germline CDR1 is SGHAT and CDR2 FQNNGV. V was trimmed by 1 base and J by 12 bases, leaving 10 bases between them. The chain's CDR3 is CASSLGTVRQFF. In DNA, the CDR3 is TGTGCCAGCAGCTTAGGGACGGTTAGGCAGTTCTTC.

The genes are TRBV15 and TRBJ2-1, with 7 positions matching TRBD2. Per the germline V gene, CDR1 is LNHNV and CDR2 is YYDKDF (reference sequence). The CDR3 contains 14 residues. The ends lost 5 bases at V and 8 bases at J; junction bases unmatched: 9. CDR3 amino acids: CATSDRGSSDEQFF. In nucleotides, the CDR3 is TGTGCCACCAGCGACCGCGGGAGTTCGGATGAGCAGTTCTTC.

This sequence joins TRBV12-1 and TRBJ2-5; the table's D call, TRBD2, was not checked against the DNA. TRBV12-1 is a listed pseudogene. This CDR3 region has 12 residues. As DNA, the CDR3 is TGTGCCAGCAGCTTTGTTAAAGAGACCCAGTACTTC. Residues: CASSFVKETQYF.

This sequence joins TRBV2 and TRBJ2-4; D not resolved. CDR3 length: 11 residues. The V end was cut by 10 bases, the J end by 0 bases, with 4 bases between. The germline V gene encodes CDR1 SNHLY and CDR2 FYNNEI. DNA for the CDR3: TGTGCCATCCTAGCCAAAAACATTCAGTACTTC. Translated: CAILAKNIQYF.

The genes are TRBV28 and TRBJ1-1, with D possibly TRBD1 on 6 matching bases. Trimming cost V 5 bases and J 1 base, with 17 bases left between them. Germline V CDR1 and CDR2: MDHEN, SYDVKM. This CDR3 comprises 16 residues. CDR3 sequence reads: CASSPLLGGTNTEAFF. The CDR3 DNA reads TGTGCCAGCAGTCCACTTTTAGGGGGAACGAACACTGAAGCTTTCTTT.

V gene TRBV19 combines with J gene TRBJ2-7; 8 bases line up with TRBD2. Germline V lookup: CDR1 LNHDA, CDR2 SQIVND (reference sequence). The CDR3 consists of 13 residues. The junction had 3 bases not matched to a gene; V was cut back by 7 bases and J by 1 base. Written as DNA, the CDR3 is TGTGCCAGTAAGACGGGGGGGTCCTACGAGCAGTACTTC. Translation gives CASKTGGSYEQYF.

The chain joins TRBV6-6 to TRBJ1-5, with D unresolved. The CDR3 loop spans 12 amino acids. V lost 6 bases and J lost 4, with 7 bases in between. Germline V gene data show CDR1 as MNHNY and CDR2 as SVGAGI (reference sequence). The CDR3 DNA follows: TGTGCCAGCAGGGCCTCAAATCAGCCCCAGCATTTT. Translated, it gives CASRASNQPQHF.

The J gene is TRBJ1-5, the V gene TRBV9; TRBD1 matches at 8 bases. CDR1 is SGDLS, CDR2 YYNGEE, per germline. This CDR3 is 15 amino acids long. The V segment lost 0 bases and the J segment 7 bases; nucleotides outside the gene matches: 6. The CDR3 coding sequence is TGTGCCAGCAGCGTAGGGACAGGGACTCTACAGCCCCAGCATTTT. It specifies CASSVGTGTLQPQHF.

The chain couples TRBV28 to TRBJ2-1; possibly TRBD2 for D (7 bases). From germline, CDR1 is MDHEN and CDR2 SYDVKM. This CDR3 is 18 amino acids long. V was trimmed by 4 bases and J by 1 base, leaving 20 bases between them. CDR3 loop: CASSSVRGALGSYNEQFF. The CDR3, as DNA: TGTGCCAGCAGTTCAGTCCGGGGGGCCCTCGGGTCCTACAATGAGCAGTTCTTC.

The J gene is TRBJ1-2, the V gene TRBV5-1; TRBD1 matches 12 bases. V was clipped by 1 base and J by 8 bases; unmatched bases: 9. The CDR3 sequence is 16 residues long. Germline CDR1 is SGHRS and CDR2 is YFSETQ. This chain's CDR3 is CASSLTGQGASWGYTF. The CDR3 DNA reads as TGCGCCAGCAGCTTGACGGGACAGGGGGCCTCATGGGGCTACACCTTC.

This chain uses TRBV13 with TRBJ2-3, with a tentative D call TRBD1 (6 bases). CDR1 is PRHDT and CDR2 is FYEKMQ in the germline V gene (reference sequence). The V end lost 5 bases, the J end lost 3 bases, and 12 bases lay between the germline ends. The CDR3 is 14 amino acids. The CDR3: CASSLTQGTDTQYF. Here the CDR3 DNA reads TGTGCCAGCAGCCTCACACAGGGTACAGATACGCAGTATTTT.

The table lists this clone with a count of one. DNA for the CDR3: TGTGCCAGCAGCTTATTCGGGGGCGAATGGTACAATGAGCAGTTCTTC. Translation gives CASSLFGGEWYNEQFF. The J gene is TRBJ2-1, the V gene TRBV7-8; the D call may be TRBD1 or TRBD2 (6 bases each). The V gene lost 2 bases and the J gene lost 4 bases, with 15 bases spanning the gap. Germline V CDR1 and CDR2: SGHVS, FQNEAQ. The CDR3 runs to 16 residues. Full variable domain (remainder filled in from reference TRBV7-8 and TRBJ2-1): GAGVSQSPRYKVAKRGQDVALRCDPISGHVSLFWYQQALGQGPEFLTYFQNEAQLDKSGLPSDRFFAERPEGSVSTLKIQRTQQEDSAVYLCASSLFGGEWYNEQFFGPGTRLTVL.

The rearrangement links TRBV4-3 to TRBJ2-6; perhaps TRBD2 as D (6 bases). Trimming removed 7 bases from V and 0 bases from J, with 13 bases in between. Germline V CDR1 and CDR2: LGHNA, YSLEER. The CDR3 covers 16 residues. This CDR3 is CASIHGGVSGANVLTF. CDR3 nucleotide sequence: TGCGCCAGCATCCACGGAGGGGTCTCTGGGGCCAACGTCCTGACTTTC.

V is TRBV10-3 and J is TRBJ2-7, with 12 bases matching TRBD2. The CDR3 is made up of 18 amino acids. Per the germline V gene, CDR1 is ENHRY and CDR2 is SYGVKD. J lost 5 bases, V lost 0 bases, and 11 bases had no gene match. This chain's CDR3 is CAISESPSGRAQLNEQYF. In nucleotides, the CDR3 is TGTGCCATCAGTGAGTCCCCTAGCGGGAGGGCCCAGCTGAACGAGCAGTACTTC.

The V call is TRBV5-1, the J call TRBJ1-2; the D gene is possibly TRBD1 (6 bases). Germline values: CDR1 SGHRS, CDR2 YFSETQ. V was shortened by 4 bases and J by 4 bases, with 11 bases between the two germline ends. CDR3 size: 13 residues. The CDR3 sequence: CASSLGGIYGYTF. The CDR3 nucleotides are TGCGCCAGCAGCCTAGGGGGGATCTATGGCTACACCTTC.

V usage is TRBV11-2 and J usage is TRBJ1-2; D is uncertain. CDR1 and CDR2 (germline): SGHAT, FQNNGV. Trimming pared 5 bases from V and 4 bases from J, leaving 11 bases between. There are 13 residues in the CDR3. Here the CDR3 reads CASSPLSLYGYTF. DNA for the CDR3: TGTGCCAGCAGCCCCCTAAGCCTCTATGGCTACACCTTC.

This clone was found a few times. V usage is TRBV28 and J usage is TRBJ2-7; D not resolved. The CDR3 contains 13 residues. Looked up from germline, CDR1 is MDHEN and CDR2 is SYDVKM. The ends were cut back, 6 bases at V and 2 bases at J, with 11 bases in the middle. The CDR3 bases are TGTGCCAGCAGGGCACGGCCCACCTACGAGCAGTACTTC. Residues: CASRARPTYEQYF.

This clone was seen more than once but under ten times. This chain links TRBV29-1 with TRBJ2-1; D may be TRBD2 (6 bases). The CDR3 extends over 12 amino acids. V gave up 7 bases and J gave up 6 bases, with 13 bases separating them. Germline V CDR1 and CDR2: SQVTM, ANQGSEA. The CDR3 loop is CSGGGGTNEQFF. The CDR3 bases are TGCAGCGGAGGAGGCGGGACCAATGAGCAGTTCTTC.

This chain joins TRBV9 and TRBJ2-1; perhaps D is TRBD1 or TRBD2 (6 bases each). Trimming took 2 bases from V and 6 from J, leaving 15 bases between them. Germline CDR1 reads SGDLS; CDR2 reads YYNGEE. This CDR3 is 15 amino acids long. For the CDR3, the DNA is TGTGCCAGCAGCGTTTTTGCCGGGGGCCTCAATGAGCAGTTCTTC. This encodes CASSVFAGGLNEQFF.

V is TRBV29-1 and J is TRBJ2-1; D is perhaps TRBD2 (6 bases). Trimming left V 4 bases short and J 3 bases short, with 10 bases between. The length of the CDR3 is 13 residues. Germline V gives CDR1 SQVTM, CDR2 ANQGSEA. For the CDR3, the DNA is TGCAGCGTTGTGGCCGGGAGCTACAATGAGCAGTTCTTC. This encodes CSVVAGSYNEQFF.

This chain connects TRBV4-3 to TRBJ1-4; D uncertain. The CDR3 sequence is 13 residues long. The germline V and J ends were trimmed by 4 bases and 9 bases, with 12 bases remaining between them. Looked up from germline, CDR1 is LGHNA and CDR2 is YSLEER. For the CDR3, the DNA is TGCGCCAGCAGCCGATTCTCCAGTCAAAAACTGTTTTTT. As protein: CASSRFSSQKLFF.

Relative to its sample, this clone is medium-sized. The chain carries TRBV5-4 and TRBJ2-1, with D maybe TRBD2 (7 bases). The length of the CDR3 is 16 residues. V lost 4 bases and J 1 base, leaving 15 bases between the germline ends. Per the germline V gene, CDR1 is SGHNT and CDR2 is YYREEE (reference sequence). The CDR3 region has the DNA TGTGCCAGCAGCCCCAATGAGGGGGGGTCCTACAATGAGCAGTTCTTC. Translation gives CASSPNEGGSYNEQFF.

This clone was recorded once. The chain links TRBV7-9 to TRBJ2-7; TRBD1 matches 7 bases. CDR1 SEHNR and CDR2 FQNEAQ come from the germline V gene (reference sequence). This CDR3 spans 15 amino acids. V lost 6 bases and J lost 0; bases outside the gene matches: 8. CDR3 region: CASSDSGQVSYEQYF. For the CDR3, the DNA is TGTGCCAGCAGTGATTCAGGACAGGTCTCCTACGAGCAGTACTTC.

The CDR3 bases are TGTGCCAGTAGTATCTCGACGGGCTATAGCAATCAGCCCCAGCATTTT. Translation: CASSISTGYSNQPQHF. The rearrangement joins TRBV19 to TRBJ1-5; D uncertain. Germline V gives CDR1 LNHDA, CDR2 SQIVND (reference sequence). The CDR3 has 16 residues. Trimming took 3 bases from V and 0 from J, leaving 12 bases between them. The full variable domain, its missing parts supplied by reference TRBV19 and TRBJ1-5, is DGGITQSPKYLFRKEGQNVTLSCEQNLNHDAMYWYRQDPGQGLRLIYYSQIVNDFQKGDIAEGYSVSREKKESFPLTVTSAQKNPTAFYLCASSISTGYSNQPQHFGDGTRLSIL.

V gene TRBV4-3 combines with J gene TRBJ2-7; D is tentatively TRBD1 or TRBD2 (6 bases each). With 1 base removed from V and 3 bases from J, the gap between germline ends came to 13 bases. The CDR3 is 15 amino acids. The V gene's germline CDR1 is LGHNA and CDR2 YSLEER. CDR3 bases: TGCGCCAGCAGCCAAGTGTTACAGGGAGGCTACGAGCAGTACTTC. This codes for CASSQVLQGGYEQYF.

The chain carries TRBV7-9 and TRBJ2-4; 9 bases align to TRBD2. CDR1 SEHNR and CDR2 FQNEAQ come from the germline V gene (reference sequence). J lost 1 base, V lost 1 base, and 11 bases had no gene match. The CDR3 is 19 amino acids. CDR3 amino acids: CASSLDLAGGGVAKNIQYF. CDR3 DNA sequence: TGTGCCAGCAGCTTAGATCTTGCGGGAGGGGGTGTTGCCAAAAACATTCAGTACTTC.

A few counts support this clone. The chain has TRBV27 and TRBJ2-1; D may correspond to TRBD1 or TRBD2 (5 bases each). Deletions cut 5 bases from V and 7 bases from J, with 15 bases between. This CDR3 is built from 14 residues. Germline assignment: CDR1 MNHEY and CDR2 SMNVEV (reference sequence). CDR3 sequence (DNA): TGTGCCAGCAGTCTCGGTGGGGGTAGGAATGAGCAGTTCTTC. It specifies CASSLGGGRNEQFF.

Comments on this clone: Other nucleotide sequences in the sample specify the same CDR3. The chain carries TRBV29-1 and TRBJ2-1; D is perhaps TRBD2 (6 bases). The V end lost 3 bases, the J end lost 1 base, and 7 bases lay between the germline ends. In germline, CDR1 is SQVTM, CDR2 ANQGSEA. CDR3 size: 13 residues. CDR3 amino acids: CSVDGGSYNEQFF. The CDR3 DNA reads TGCAGCGTTGACGGGGGTTCCTACAATGAGCAGTTCTTC.

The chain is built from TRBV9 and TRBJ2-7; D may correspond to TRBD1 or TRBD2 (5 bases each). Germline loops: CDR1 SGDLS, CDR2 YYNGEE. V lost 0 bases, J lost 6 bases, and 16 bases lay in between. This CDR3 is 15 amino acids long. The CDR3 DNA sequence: TGTGCCAGCAGCGTAGGAGGGACCCATGTACCCGAGCAGTACTTC. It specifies CASSVGGTHVPEQYF.

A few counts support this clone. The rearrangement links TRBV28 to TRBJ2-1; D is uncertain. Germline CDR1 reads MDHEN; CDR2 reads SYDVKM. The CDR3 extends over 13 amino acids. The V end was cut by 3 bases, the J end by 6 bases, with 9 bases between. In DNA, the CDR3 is TGTGCCAGCAGTTTTTCTGCCACCAATGAGCAGTTCTTC. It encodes CASSFSATNEQFF.

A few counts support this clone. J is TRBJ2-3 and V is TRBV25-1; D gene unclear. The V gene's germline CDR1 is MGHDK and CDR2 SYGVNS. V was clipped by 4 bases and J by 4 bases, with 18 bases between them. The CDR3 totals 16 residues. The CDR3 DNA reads TGTGCCAGCAGTGGCCGCAGGCGCAGGACGGCAGATACGCAGTATTTT. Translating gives CASSGRRRRTADTQYF.

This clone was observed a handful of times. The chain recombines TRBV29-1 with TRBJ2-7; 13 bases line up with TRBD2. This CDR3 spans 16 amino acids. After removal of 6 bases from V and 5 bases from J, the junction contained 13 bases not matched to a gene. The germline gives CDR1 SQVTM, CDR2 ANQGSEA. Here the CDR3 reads CSVLGTSGARVDEQYF. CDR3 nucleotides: TGCAGCGTCTTAGGGACTAGCGGGGCGAGGGTCGACGAGCAGTACTTC.